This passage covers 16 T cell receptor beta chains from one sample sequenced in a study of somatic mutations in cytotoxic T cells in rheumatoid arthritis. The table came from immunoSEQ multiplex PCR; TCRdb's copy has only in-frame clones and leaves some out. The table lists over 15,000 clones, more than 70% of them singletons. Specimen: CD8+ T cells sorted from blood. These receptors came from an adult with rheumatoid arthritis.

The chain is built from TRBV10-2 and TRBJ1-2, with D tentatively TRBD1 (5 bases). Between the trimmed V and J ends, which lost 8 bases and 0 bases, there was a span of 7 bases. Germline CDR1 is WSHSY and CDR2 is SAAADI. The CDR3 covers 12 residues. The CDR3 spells CASDSSNYGYTF. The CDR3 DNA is TGCGCCAGCGACAGCTCTAACTATGGCTACACCTTC.

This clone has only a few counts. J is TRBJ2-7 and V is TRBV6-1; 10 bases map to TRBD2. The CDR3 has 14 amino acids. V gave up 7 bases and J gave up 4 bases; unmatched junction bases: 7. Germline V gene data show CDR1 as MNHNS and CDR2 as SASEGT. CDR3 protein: CASMRAGGPYEQYF. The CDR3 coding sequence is TGTGCCAGCATGAGAGCGGGGGGGCCTTACGAGCAGTACTTC.

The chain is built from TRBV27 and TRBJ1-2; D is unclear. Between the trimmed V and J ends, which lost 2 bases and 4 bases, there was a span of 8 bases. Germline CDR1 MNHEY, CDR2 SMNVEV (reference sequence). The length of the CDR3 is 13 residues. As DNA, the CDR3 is TGTGCCAGCAGTTTAGCTCCGGCCTATGGCTACACCTTC. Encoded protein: CASSLAPAYGYTF.

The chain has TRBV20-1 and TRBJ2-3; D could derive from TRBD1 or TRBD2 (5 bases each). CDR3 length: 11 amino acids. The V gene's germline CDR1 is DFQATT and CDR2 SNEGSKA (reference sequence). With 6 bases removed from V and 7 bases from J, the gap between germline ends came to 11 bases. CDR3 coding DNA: TGCAGTGCAAGGGACCCCAATACGCAGTATTTT. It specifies CSARDPNTQYF.

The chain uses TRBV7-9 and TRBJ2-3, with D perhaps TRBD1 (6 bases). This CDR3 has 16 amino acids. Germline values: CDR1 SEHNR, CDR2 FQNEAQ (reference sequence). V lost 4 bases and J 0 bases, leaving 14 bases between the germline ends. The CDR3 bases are TGTGCCAGCAGCTCATCGACAGGCCCTAGCACAGATACGCAGTATTTT. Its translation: CASSSSTGPSTDTQYF.

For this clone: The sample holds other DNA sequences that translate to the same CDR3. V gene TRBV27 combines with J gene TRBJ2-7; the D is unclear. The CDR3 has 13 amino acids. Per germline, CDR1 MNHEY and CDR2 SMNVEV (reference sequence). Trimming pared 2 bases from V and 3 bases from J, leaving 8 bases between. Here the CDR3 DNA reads TGTGCCAGCAGTTTAGAACAGAACTACGAGCAGTACTTC. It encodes CASSLEQNYEQYF.

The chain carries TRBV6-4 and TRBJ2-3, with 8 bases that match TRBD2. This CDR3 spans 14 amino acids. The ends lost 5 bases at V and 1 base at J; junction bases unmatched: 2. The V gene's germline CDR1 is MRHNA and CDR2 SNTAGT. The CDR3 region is CASSSAGGTDTQYF. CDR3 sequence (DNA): TGTGCCAGCAGTTCAGCGGGGGGCACAGATACGCAGTATTTT.

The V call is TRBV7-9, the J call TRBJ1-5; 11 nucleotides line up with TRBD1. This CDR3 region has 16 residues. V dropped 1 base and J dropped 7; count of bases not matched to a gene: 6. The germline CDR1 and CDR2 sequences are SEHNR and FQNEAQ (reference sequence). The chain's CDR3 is CASSLGTGGARQPQHF. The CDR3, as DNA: TGTGCCAGCAGCTTAGGGACAGGGGGCGCGCGGCAGCCCCAGCATTTT. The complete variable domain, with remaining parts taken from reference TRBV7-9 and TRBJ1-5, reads DTGVSQNPRHKITKRGQNVTFRCDPISEHNRLYWYRQTLGQGPEFLTYFQNEAQLEKSRLLSDRFSAERPKGSFSTLEIQRTEQGDSAMYLCASSLGTGGARQPQHFGDGTRLSIL.

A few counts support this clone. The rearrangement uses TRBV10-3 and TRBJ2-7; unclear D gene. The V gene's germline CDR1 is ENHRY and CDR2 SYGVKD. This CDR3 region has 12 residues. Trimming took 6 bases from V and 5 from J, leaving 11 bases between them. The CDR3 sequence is CAIRVERNEQYF. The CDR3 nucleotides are TGTGCCATCAGGGTGGAGCGTAACGAGCAGTACTTC.

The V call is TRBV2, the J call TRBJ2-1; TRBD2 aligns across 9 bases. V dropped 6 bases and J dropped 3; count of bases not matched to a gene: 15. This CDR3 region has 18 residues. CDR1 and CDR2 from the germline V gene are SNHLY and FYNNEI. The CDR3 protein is CASRTTSGGASVYNEQFF. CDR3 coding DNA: TGTGCCAGCAGGACGACTAGCGGAGGGGCGTCTGTCTACAATGAGCAGTTCTTC.

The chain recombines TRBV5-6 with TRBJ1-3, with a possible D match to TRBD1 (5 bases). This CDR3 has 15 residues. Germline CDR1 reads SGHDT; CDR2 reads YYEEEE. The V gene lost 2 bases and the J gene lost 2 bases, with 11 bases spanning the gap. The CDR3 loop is CASSFGGGAGNTIYF. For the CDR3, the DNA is TGTGCCAGCAGCTTCGGGGGGGGAGCTGGAAACACCATATATTTT. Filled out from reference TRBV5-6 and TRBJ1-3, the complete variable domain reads DAGVTQSPTHLIKTRGQQVTLRCSPKSGHDTVSWYQQALGQGPQFIFQYYEEEERQRGNFPDRFSGHQFPNYSSELNVNALLLGDSALYLCASSFGGGAGNTIYFGEGSWLTVV.

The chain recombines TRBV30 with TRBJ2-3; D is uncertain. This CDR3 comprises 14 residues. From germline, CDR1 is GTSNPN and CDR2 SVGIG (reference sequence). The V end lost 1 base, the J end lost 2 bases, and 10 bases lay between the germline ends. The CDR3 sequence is CAWSEYVTTDTQYF. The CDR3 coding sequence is TGTGCCTGGAGTGAATATGTGACCACAGATACGCAGTATTTT.

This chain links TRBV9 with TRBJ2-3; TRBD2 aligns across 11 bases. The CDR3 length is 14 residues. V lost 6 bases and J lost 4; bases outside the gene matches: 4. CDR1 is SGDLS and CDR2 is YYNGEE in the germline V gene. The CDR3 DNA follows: TGTGCCAGCACCTCTAGCGGGGGGCCAGATACGCAGTATTTT. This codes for CASTSSGGPDTQYF. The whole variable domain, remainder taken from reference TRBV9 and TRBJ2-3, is DSGVTQTPKHLITATGQRVTLRCSPRSGDLSVYWYQQSLDQGLQFLIQYYNGEERAKGNILERFSAQQFPDLHSELNLSSLELGDSALYFCASTSSGGPDTQYFGPGTRLTVL.

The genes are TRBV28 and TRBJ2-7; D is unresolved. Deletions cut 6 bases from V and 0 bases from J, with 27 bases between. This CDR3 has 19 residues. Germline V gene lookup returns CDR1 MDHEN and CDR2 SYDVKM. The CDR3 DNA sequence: TGTGCCAGCAGCACCAAACTCATCAGGACCGGACCTAGCTCCTACGAGCAGTACTTC. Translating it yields CASSTKLIRTGPSSYEQYF.

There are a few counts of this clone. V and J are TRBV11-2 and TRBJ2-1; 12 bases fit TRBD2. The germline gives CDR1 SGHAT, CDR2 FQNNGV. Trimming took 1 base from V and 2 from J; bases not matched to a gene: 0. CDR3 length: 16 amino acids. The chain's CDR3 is CASSLASGGAYNEQFF. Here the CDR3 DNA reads TGTGCCAGCAGCTTAGCTAGCGGGGGGGCCTACAATGAGCAGTTCTTC.

CDR3 protein: CASSVAGSYEQYF. The CDR3 DNA is TGTGCCAGCAGCGTAGCGGGGTCCTACGAGCAGTACTTC. V usage is TRBV9 and J usage is TRBJ2-7; perhaps TRBD2 as D (5 bases). CDR1 is SGDLS and CDR2 is YYNGEE in the germline V gene. V lost 0 bases to trimming and J lost 1 base, with 5 bases between them. The length of the CDR3 is 13 residues.